The present T cell receptor beta chain was sequenced within a study of blood T cell repertoires in COVID-19. About the study: Italy, Spain and the United States were the sources of the convalescent and acute COVID-19 samples. Nucleic acid was either cDNA or gDNA, and it came from T cells, B-cell-depleted T cells, or PBMCs.

V shed 4 bases, J shed 7 bases, and the junction held 9 bases outside the gene matches. The CDR3 totals 14 residues. Germline CDR1 SGHKS, CDR2 YYEKEE (reference sequence). Per the authors' pipeline: Nucleated cell number was recorded as an estimate derived from reference gene primer amplification. The table came from immunoSEQ multiplex PCR; TCRdb's copy has only in-frame clones and leaves some out. V, J and clone size reflect that table, while D and trimming were determined from the DNA. The repertoire holds about 190,000 clones, with around 85% as singletons. Sequenced input: peripheral blood. The chain employs TRBV5-5 and TRBJ1-2; TRBD1 matches 8 bases. The receptor's source is a man aged 45-60 years who had recovered from COVID-19. CDR3 DNA sequence: TGTGCCAGCAGCAACGACAGGGGTATTTCTGGCTACACCTTC. It is translated as CASSNDRGISGYTF.